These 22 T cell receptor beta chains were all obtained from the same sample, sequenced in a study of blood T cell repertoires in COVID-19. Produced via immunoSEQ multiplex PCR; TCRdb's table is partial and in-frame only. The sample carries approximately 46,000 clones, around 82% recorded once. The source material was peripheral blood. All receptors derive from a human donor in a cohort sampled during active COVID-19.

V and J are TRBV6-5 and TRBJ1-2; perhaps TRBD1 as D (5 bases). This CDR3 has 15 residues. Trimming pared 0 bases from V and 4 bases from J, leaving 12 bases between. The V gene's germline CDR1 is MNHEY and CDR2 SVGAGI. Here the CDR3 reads CASSYSSPGSYGYTF. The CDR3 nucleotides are TGTGCCAGCAGTTACTCGAGCCCAGGGTCCTATGGCTACACCTTC.

The CDR3 is CASTTSGGKDTQYF. The CDR3 region has the DNA TGTGCCAGCACCACTAGCGGGGGGAAAGATACGCAGTATTTT. The chain employs TRBV5-4 and TRBJ2-3; 12 bases align to TRBD2. The CDR3 contains 14 residues. Germline-derived CDR1 and CDR2 are SGHNT and YYREEE (reference sequence). V gave up 6 bases and J gave up 5 bases; unmatched junction bases: 4.

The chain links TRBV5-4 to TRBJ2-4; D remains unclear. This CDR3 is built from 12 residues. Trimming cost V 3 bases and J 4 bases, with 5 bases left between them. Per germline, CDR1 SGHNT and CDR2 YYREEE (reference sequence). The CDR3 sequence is CASSSQKNIQYF. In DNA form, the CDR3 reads TGTGCCAGCAGCTCACAGAAAAACATTCAGTACTTC.

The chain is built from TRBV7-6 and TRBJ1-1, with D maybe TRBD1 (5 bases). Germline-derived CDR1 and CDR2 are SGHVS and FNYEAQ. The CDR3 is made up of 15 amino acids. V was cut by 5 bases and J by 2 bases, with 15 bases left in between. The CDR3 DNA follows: TGTGCCAGCAGCCCTGCTTTGGGGGGTAACACTGAAGCTTTCTTT. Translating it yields CASSPALGGNTEAFF. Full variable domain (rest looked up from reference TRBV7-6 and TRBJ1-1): GAGVSQSPRYKVTKRGQDVALRCDPISGHVSLYWYRQALGQGPEFLTYFNYEAQQDKSGLPNDRFSAERPEGSISTLTIQRTEQRDSAMYRCASSPALGGNTEAFFGQGTRLTVV.

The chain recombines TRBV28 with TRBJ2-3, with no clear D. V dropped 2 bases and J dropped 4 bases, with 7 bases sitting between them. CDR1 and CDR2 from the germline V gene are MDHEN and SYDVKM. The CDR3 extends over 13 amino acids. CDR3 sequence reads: CASSLENPDTQYF. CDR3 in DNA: TGTGCCAGCAGTTTAGAGAACCCAGATACGCAGTATTTT.

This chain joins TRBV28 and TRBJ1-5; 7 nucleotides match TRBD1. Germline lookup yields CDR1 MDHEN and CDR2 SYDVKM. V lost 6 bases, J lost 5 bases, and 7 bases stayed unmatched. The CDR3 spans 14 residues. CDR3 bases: TGTGCCAGCAGCCAGGGACAGAATTATCAGCCCCAGCATTTT. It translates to CASSQGQNYQPQHF.

The CDR3 here is CASKATGQANSGANVLTF. DNA for the CDR3: TGTGCCAGCAAGGCCACGGGACAGGCTAACTCTGGGGCCAACGTCCTGACTTTC. V is TRBV28 and J is TRBJ2-6, with TRBD1 matching 8 bases. The CDR3 is 18 residues long. The junction had 11 bases not matched to a gene; V was cut back by 7 bases and J by 0 bases. In germline, CDR1 is MDHEN, CDR2 SYDVKM.

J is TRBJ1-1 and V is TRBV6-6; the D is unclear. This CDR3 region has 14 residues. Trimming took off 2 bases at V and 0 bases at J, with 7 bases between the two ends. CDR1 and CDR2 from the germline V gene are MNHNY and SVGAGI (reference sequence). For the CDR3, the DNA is TGTGCCAGCAGTTACAGCGGCTTGAACACTGAAGCTTTCTTT. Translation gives CASSYSGLNTEAFF.

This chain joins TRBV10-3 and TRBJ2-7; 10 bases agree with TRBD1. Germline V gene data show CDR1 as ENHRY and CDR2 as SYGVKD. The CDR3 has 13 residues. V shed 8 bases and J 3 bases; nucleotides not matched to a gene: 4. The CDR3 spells CAIAGTGVYEQYF. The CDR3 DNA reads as TGTGCCATCGCCGGGACAGGGGTCTACGAGCAGTACTTC.

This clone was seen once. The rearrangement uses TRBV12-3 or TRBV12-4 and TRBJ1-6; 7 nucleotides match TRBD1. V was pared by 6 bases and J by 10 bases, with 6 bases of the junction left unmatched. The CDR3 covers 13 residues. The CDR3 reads CASSTGVGSPLHF. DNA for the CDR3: TGTGCCAGCAGCACAGGGGTTGGCTCACCCCTCCACTTT.

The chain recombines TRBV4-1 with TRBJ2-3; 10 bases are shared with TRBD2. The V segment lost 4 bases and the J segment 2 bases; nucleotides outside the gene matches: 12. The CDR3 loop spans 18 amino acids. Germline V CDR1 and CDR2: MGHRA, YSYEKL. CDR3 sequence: CASSRYLTSGESTDTQYF. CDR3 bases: TGCGCCAGCAGCCGCTACTTAACTAGCGGGGAGTCCACAGATACGCAGTATTTT.

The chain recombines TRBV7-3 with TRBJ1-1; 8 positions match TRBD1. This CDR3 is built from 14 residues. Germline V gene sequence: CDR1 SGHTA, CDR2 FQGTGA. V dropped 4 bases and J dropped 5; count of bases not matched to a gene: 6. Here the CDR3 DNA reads TGTGCCAGCAGCTCCACAGGGGGGGATACTGAAGCTTTCTTT. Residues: CASSSTGGDTEAFF.

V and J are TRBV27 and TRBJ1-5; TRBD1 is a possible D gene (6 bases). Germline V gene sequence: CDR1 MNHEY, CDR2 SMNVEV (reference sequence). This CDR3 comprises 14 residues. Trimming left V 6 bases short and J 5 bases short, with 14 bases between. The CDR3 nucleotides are TGTGCCAGCAGACACAGGGAAAACTATCAGCCCCAGCATTTT. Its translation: CASRHRENYQPQHF.

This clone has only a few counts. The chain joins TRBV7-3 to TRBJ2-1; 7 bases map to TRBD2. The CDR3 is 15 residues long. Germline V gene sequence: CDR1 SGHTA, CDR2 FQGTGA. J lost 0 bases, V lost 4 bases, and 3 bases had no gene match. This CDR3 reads CASSYGGSSYNEQFF. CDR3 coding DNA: TGTGCCAGCAGCTACGGCGGGAGCTCCTACAATGAGCAGTTCTTC.

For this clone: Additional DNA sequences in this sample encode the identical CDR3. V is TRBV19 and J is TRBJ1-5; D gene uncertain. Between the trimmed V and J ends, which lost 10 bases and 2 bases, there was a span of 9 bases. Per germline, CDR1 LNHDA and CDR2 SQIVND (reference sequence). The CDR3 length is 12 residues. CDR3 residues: CATSVGNQPQHF. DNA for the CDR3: TGTGCCACCTCAGTGGGCAATCAGCCCCAGCATTTT.

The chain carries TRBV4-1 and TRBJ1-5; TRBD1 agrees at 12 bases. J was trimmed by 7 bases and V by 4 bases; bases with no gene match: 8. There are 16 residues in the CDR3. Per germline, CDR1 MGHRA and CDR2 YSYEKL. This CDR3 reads CASSPAGTGGRQPQHF. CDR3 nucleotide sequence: TGCGCCAGCAGCCCTGCCGGGACAGGGGGCCGGCAGCCCCAGCATTTT.

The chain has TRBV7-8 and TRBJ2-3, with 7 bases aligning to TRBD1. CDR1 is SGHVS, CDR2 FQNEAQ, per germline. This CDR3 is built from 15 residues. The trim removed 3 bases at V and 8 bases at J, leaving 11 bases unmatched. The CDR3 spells CASSFQTGYSGTQYF. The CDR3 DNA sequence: TGTGCCAGCAGCTTCCAGACAGGGTATTCAGGTACGCAGTATTTT.

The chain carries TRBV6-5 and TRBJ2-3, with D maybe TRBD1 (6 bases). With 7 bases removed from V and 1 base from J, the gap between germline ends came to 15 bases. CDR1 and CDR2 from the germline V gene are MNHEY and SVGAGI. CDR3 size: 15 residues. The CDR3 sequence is CASIGGKAGTDTQYF. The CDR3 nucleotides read TGTGCCAGCATAGGGGGAAAGGCGGGCACAGATACGCAGTATTTT.

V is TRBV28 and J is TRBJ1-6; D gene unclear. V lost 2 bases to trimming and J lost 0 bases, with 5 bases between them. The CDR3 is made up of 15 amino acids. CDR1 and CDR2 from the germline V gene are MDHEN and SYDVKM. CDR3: CASSLGSSYNSPLHF. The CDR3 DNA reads TGTGCCAGCAGTTTAGGGAGCTCCTATAATTCACCCCTCCACTTT.

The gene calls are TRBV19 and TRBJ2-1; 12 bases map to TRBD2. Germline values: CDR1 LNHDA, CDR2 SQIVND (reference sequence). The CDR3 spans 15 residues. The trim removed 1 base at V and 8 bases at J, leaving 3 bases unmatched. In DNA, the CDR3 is TGTGCCAGTAGTATAGGACTAGCGGGGGAGGATGAGCAGTTCTTC. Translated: CASSIGLAGEDEQFF.

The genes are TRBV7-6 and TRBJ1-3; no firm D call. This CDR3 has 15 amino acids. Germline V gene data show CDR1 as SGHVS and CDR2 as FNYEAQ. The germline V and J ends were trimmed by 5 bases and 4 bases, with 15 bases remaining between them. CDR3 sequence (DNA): TGTGCCAGCAGCCCCGAACAGCTGGGCGGAAACACCATATATTTT. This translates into CASSPEQLGGNTIYF. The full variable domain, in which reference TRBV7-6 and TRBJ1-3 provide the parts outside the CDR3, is GAGVSQSPRYKVTKRGQDVALRCDPISGHVSLYWYRQALGQGPEFLTYFNYEAQQDKSGLPNDRFSAERPEGSISTLTIQRTEQRDSAMYRCASSPEQLGGNTIYFGEGSWLTVV.

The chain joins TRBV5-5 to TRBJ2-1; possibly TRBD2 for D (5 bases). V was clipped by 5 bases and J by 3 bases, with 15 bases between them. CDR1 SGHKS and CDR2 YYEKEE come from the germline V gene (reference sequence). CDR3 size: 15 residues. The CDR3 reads CASRDRDWGYNEQFF. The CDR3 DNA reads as TGTGCCAGCAGGGACCGGGATTGGGGCTACAATGAGCAGTTCTTC.